The 23 T cell receptor beta chains reported below all come from one sample, sequenced in a study of T-cell memory formation after mild COVID-19. TCRdb re-analysed the 5' RACE reads in MiXCR, keeping a single row per CDR3 protein. This sample has about 170,000 distinct CDR3 sequences, with roughly 13% found just once. The specimen sequenced was PBMCs or a T cell subset sorted from them (not recorded which). These TCRs come from a man between 18 and 29 years old who had mild COVID-19 (a few samples of this study predate the infection). Cell type and time point are not known.

The rearrangement uses TRBV6-2 or TRBV6-3 and TRBJ1-2; 9 bases align to TRBD1. The germline CDR1 and CDR2 sequences are MNHEY and SVGEGT. The CDR3 runs 16 residues. The trim removed 5 bases at V and 0 bases at J, leaving 7 bases unmatched. CDR3 nucleotide sequence: TGTGCCAGCAGTCGAGCCGGGACAGGGCCTAACTATGGCTACACCTTC. Translating gives CASSRAGTGPNYGYTF.

The chain uses TRBV6-2 or TRBV6-3 and TRBJ1-5, with D unclear. V was shortened by 6 bases and J by 2 bases, with 11 bases between the two germline ends. CDR1 and CDR2 (germline): MNHEY, SVGEGT. This CDR3 spans 14 amino acids. This CDR3 reads CASSRPRGNQPQHF. In DNA form, the CDR3 reads TGTGCCAGCAGCCGACCGCGCGGCAATCAGCCCCAGCATTTT.

The CDR3 nucleotides read TGTGCCACCAGCAGAGTAGGAGCAGGTAATCAGCCCCAGCATTTT. Its translation is CATSRVGAGNQPQHF. The chain recombines TRBV15 with TRBJ1-5; D unclear. This CDR3 contains 15 residues. The V gene's germline CDR1 is LNHNV and CDR2 YYDKDF (reference sequence). V lost 1 base and J 4 bases, leaving 11 bases between the germline ends. The full variable domain, completed using reference TRBV15 and TRBJ1-5, is DAMVIQNPRYQVTQFGKPVTLSCSQTLNHNVMYWYQQKSSQAPKLLFHYYDKDFNNEADTPDNFQSRRPNTSFCFLDIRSPGLGDTAMYLCATSRVGAGNQPQHFGDGTRLSIL.

For this clonotype: A clone one base away is much larger, so this may be a read error. V is TRBV5-1 and J is TRBJ1-5, with 7 positions matching TRBD1. The CDR3 is 13 residues long. Germline V CDR1 and CDR2: SGHRS, YFSETQ. The CDR3 nucleotides read TGCGCCAGCAGCTGGGACAGCAATCAGCCCCAGCAATTT. As protein: CASSWDSNQPQQF. The whole variable domain, filled in from reference TRBV5-1 and TRBJ1-5, reads KAGVTQTPRYLIKTRGQQVTLSCSPISGHRSVSWYQQTPGQGLQFLFEYFSETQRNKGNFPGRFSGRQFSNSRSEMNVSTLELGDSALYLCASSWDSNQPQQFGDGTRLSIL.

This clonotype has just a few counts. This chain connects TRBV9 to TRBJ2-2, with a tentative D call TRBD2 (6 bases). The V gene's germline CDR1 is SGDLS and CDR2 YYNGEE. CDR3 size: 16 residues. The V end lost 3 bases, the J end lost 1 base, and 13 bases lay between the germline ends. The CDR3 bases are TGTGCCAGCAGCGCTTGGGGGGTACTGAACACCGGGGAGCTGTTTTTT. Its translation: CASSAWGVLNTGELFF.

The table lists this clonotype with a few counts. The chain joins TRBV15 to TRBJ2-5; TRBD2 is a possible D gene (7 bases). CDR1 is LNHNV, CDR2 YYDKDF, per germline (reference sequence). V lost 4 bases to trimming and J lost 4 bases, with 19 bases between them. The CDR3 consists of 16 residues. CDR3 in amino acids: CATSKRSAGEGETQYF. The DNA for the CDR3 is TGTGCCACCAGCAAGAGATCCGCAGGGGAGGGAGAGACCCAGTACTTC.

This clonotype has a handful of counts. The chain joins TRBV6-5 to TRBJ1-1, with D possibly matching TRBD1 (5 bases). Trimming stripped 0 bases from V and 5 bases from J, with 13 bases between. The CDR3 sequence is 15 residues long. CDR1 and CDR2 (germline): MNHEY, SVGAGI. The CDR3 protein is CASSYSMQGGTEAFF. As DNA, the CDR3 is TGTGCCAGCAGTTACTCGATGCAGGGAGGTACTGAAGCTTTCTTT.

V gene TRBV6-1 combines with J gene TRBJ2-1; D may be TRBD2 (5 bases). Germline CDR1 and CDR2: MNHNS and SASEGT. Trimming removed 7 bases at V and 9 bases at J, with 19 bases between. There are 14 residues in the CDR3. CDR3: CASMSGWGVPEQFF. Written as DNA, the CDR3 is TGTGCCAGCATGTCGGGCTGGGGAGTCCCTGAGCAGTTCTTC.

The sample holds a few counts of this clonotype. V usage is TRBV7-2 and J usage is TRBJ2-2, with D hard to call. The CDR3 is 12 residues long. CDR1 is SGHTA, CDR2 FQGNSA, per germline. Trimming took 4 bases from V and 13 from J, leaving 13 bases between them. In DNA, the CDR3 is TGTGCCAGCAGCTCCTTTCTAGAGATGCTGTTTTTT. Its protein is CASSSFLEMLFF.

The chain uses TRBV5-1 and TRBJ1-4; tentative D call: TRBD1 (5 bases). CDR1 is SGHRS and CDR2 is YFSETQ in the germline V gene. The CDR3 covers 16 residues. The ends were cut back, 4 bases at V and 4 bases at J, with 17 bases in the middle. The CDR3 here is CASSLGTHTLNEKLFF. CDR3 nucleotides: TGCGCCAGCAGCCTCGGGACCCACACCCTTAATGAAAAACTGTTTTTT.

The gene calls are TRBV5-6 and TRBJ2-5; D unclear. The V gene's germline CDR1 is SGHDT and CDR2 YYEEEE. The CDR3 is 14 amino acids. With 0 bases removed from V and 2 bases from J, the gap between germline ends came to 8 bases. The DNA of the CDR3 is TGTGCCAGCAGCTTGGGGATCAGGCAAGAGACCCAGTACTTC. It codes for CASSLGIRQETQYF.

This clonotype was seen only a few times. This chain joins TRBV7-9 and TRBJ1-2; no firm D call. Per the germline V gene, CDR1 is SEHNR and CDR2 is FQNEAQ (reference sequence). The CDR3 contains 13 residues. V lost 4 bases and J lost 8, with 14 bases in between. CDR3 residues: CASSWAEEEGYTF. CDR3 in DNA: TGTGCCAGCAGCTGGGCAGAGGAGGAAGGCTACACCTTC.

The V call is TRBV6-2 or TRBV6-3, the J call TRBJ2-1; 7 nucleotides agree with TRBD2. The CDR3 sequence is 14 residues long. V shed 6 bases, J shed 9 bases, and the junction held 11 bases outside the gene matches. CDR1 is MNHEY and CDR2 is SVGEGT in the germline V gene. The CDR3 nucleotides are TGTGCCAGCAGCACGGGGGGAGGGACGCCTGAGCAGTTCTTC. Translating it yields CASSTGGGTPEQFF.

CDR3 DNA sequence: TGCAGTGCTAGAGATCCCTTGGGCACAGATGGCTATAGCAATCAGCCCCAGCATTTT. Translation: CSARDPLGTDGYSNQPQHF. This rearrangement joins TRBV20-1 to TRBJ1-5; no firm D call. This CDR3 has 19 residues. Trimming stripped 0 bases from V and 0 bases from J, with 21 bases between. Germline assignment: CDR1 DFQATT and CDR2 SNEGSKA (reference sequence).

The chain links TRBV12-3 or TRBV12-4 to TRBJ1-5; D uncertain. The V end was cut by 4 bases, the J end by 11 bases, with 9 bases between. This CDR3 region has 11 residues. In DNA, the CDR3 is TGTGCCAGCAGTTCGGTGGGAGCCCAGCATTTT. It yields the protein CASSSVGAQHF.

This chain links TRBV7-2 with TRBJ2-5, with 8 bases identical to TRBD2. The CDR3 consists of 14 residues. Germline V CDR1 and CDR2: SGHTA, FQGNSA. With 4 bases clipped from V and 5 bases from J, the junction kept 6 bases outside the gene matches. The chain's CDR3 is CASSWSGSVETQYF. CDR3 nucleotide sequence: TGTGCCAGCAGCTGGAGCGGGAGTGTGGAGACCCAGTACTTC.

This rearrangement joins TRBV19 to TRBJ2-2; the match to TRBD1 covers 7 bases. V was pared by 7 bases and J by 0 bases, with 2 bases of the junction left unmatched. The CDR3 is 14 amino acids. Germline-derived CDR1 and CDR2 are LNHDA and SQIVND (reference sequence). The CDR3 DNA follows: TGTGCCAGTAAACAGGGGCCGAACACCGGGGAGCTGTTTTTT. It codes for CASKQGPNTGELFF.

This rearrangement joins TRBV12-3 or TRBV12-4 to TRBJ1-1, with TRBD1 identical over 7 bases. The V and J ends lost 6 bases and 1 base, in that order; junction bases with no gene match: 8. The CDR3 runs 15 residues. The CDR3: CASRTEQGRNTEAFF. DNA of the CDR3: TGTGCCAGCAGGACAGAACAGGGGCGGAACACTGAAGCTTTCTTT.

The chain recombines TRBV28 with TRBJ1-2; possible D gene TRBD1, 5 bases. This CDR3 contains 13 residues. The germline gives CDR1 MDHEN, CDR2 SYDVKM. The V and J ends lost 6 bases and 2 bases respectively, with 10 bases between them. The CDR3 protein is CASRGVQNYGYTF. The CDR3, as DNA: TGTGCCAGCAGGGGGGTTCAAAACTATGGCTACACCTTC.

The gene calls are TRBV5-1 and TRBJ1-1; the match to TRBD1 covers 12 bases. The CDR3 contains 16 residues. Germline trimming cut 0 bases from V and 5 bases from J; bases unmatched to any gene: 5. Per germline, CDR1 SGHRS and CDR2 YFSETQ. The CDR3 here is CASSLVGTGGGTEAFF. The DNA for the CDR3 is TGCGCCAGCAGCTTGGTCGGGACAGGGGGCGGGACTGAAGCTTTCTTT.

The chain employs TRBV5-1 and TRBJ1-1, with 7 bases aligning to TRBD1. This CDR3 is built from 14 residues. V was clipped by 4 bases and J by 0 bases; unmatched bases: 3. Germline V lookup: CDR1 SGHRS, CDR2 YFSETQ. CDR3 protein: CASSRDRVNTEAFF. CDR3 DNA sequence: TGCGCCAGCAGCCGCGACAGGGTGAACACTGAAGCTTTCTTT.

This clonotype showed up just a few times. The gene calls are TRBV7-9 and TRBJ1-1; the D is unclear. Per the germline V gene, CDR1 is SEHNR and CDR2 is FQNEAQ (reference sequence). This CDR3 has 10 amino acids. V lost 8 bases to trimming and J lost 5 bases, with 6 bases between them. This CDR3 is CASGETEAFF. In DNA, the CDR3 is TGTGCCAGCGGGGAAACTGAAGCTTTCTTT.

The table lists this clonotype with a few counts. CDR3 loop: CASSGWTSGTYEQYV. The CDR3 nucleotides are TGTGCCAGCAGTGGGTGGACTAGCGGGACATACGAGCAGTACGTC. The chain recombines TRBV28 with TRBJ2-7, with 12 bases aligning to TRBD2. The V gene's germline CDR1 is MDHEN and CDR2 SYDVKM. Trimming removed 5 bases from V and 4 bases from J; junction bases left unmatched: 6. This CDR3 has 15 amino acids.